This T cell receptor beta chain was found in a study of blood T cell repertoires in COVID-19. TCRdb's copy holds only in-frame clones and misses some; the assay was immunoSEQ multiplex PCR. The sample yields around 400,000 clones, 70% to 90% seen once. Germline V gene sequence: CDR1 MDHEN, CDR2 SYDVKM. V shed 7 bases, J shed 4 bases, and the junction held 8 bases outside the gene matches. The CDR3 length is 14 residues. The sequencing input was PBMCs or T cells enriched from blood (not recorded which). This TCR was recovered from a woman aged 18-30 years who had been exposed to COVID-19. The chain employs TRBV28 and TRBJ2-7; 9 positions match TRBD1. The CDR3 DNA follows: TGTGCCAGCATCTCCGGGACAGGGAAATACGAGCAGTACTTC. This encodes CASISGTGKYEQYF.